The clone carrying this T cell receptor beta chain was observed at least ten times. What it binds is not known. TCRdb ran MiXCR on the 5' RACE reads and lists one entry per CDR3 protein. The sample records 470,000 or so distinct CDR3 sequences, about a sixth being singletons. This record comes from a study of T-cell memory formation after mild COVID-19. Study-wide results and caveats: Researchers could not confirm that second-wave clones peaking on day 37 targeted SARS-CoV-2. Some clones that responded turned up in pre-infection memory, which suggests that cross-reactive memory joined in. Among contracting clones, CD4+ were mainly CM/EM and CD8+ enriched in EMRA.

Input material: PBMCs or a T cell subset sorted from them (not recorded which). The receptor was derived from a man between 18 and 29 years old who had mild COVID-19 (a few samples of this study predate the infection). Cell type and time point are not known.

The CDR3 here is CASSLGPATNEKLFF. DNA of the CDR3: TGTGCCAGCAGCTTAGGTCCGGCAACTAATGAAAAACTGTTTTTT. This sequence joins TRBV7-2 and TRBJ1-4, with D unresolved. The CDR3 runs to 15 residues. The ends were cut back, 1 base at V and 0 bases at J, with 6 bases in the middle. Looked up from germline, CDR1 is SGHTA and CDR2 is FQGNSA.